This T cell receptor (beta chain) was captured by sequencing in a study of T cells in tuberculosis. Sequencing of TCR-alpha and TCR-beta chains was unpaired. TCRdb's copy holds only in-frame clones and misses some; the assay was immunoSEQ multiplex PCR. The sample has roughly 61,000 clones; 88% are singletons. This CDR3 has 16 residues. Trimming cost V 3 bases and J 3 bases; bases outside gene matches: 8. The germline CDR1 and CDR2 sequences are MNHEY and SMNVEV (reference sequence). Thawed, overnight-rested PBMC were stained with GMM-loaded CD1B tetramer, viability dye and anti-CD3, then sorted. CD1B tetramers were loaded with Rhodococcus equi-derived C32 glucose monomycolate. Each donor contributed roughly 91,000 sorted tetramer-negative cells.

Sequenced material: CD1b-GMM tetramer-negative cells sorted from PBMCs. The chain combines TRBV27 with TRBJ2-5, with 9 positions matching TRBD1. The clonotype originates from an adult woman with latent tuberculosis. For the CDR3, the DNA is TGTGCCAGCAGTTTGACACAGGGGGCGATAGAAGAGACCCAGTACTTC. Translating gives CASSLTQGAIEETQYF.